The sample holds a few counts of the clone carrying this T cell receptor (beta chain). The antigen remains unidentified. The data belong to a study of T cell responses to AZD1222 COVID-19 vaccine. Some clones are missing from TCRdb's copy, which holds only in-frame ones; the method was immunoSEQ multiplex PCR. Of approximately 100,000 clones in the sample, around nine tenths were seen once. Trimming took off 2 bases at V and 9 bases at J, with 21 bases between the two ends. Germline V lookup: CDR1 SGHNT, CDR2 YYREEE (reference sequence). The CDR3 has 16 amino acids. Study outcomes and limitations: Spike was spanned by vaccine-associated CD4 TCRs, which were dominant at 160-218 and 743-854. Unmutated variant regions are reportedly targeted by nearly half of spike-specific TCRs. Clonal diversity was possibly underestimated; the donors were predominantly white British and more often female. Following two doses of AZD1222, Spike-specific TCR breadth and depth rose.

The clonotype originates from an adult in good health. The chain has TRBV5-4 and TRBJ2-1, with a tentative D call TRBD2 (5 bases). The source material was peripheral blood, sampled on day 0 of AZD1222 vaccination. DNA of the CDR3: TGTGCCAGCAGCTTATCTCTAGATTCCCCCCGGGGTGAGCAGTTCTTC. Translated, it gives CASSLSLDSPRGEQFF.